This TCR beta chain comes out of a study of blood T cell repertoires in COVID-19. Study overall: T cells, B-cell-depleted T cells, or PBMCs supplied cDNA or gDNA.

This clone was counted between two and nine times. In the original workflow: The authors estimated nucleated cell counts from reference gene primer amplification. Some clones are missing from TCRdb's copy, which holds only in-frame ones; the method was immunoSEQ multiplex PCR. V, J and clone size were drawn from that table, and D and trimming were deduced from the DNA. The sample consists of 250,000 to 300,000 clones, around 80% of them appearing once. The receptor's source is a man older than 75 with acute or convalescent COVID-19. The specimen sequenced was peripheral blood.

The CDR3 coding sequence is TGTGCCAGCAGCCCTGGGACAGGGAAGGAGCCCCAGCATTTT. Its translation: CASSPGTGKEPQHF. The genes are TRBV7-8 and TRBJ1-5; 9 nucleotides line up with TRBD1. CDR1 is SGHVS and CDR2 is FQNEAQ in the germline V gene. Trimming at V came to 5 bases and at J to 8 bases, leaving 7 bases not matched to a gene. The CDR3 totals 14 residues.